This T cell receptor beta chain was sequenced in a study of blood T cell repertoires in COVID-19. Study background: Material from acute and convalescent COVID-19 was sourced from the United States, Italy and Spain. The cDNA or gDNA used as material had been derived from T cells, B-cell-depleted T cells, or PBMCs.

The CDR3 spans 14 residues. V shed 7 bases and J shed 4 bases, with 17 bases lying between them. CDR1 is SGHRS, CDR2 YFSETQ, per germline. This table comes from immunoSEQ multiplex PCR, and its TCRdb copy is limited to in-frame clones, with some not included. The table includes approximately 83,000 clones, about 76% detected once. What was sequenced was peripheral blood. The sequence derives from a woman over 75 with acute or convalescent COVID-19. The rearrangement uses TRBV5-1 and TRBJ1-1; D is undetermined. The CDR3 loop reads CASCPRAPCTEAFF. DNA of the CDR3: TGCGCCAGCTGCCCGAGAGCCCCGTGCACTGAAGCTTTCTTT.